The 14 T cell receptor beta chains listed next were all sequenced from one sample in a study of T cell responses to AZD1222 COVID-19 vaccine. TCRdb's copy holds only in-frame clones and misses some; the assay was immunoSEQ multiplex PCR. This sample has around 90,000 clones, with roughly 89% found just once. The starting material was peripheral blood, obtained on day 0 of MenACWY control vaccination. The source of these receptors is an adult in good health.

The V call is TRBV5-1, the J call TRBJ1-2, with D maybe TRBD1 (5 bases). Germline V gives CDR1 SGHRS, CDR2 YFSETQ. The germline V and J ends were trimmed by 4 bases and 8 bases, with 21 bases remaining between them. This CDR3 region has 15 residues. The DNA for the CDR3 is TGCGCCAGCAGCCCCGAACTCCCCAGGAGGGGCGGCTACACCTTC. Protein product: CASSPELPRRGGYTF.

This chain uses TRBV7-2 with TRBJ2-7; TRBD1 matches 9 bases. Per germline, CDR1 SGHTA and CDR2 FQGNSA. This CDR3 has 13 residues. V gave up 7 bases and J gave up 8 bases; unmatched junction bases: 9. The CDR3 DNA reads as TGTGCCAGCACCCCGGGGACAGGGAGCAAGCAGTACTTC. Residues: CASTPGTGSKQYF.

The chain joins TRBV5-1 to TRBJ1-6, with 7 bases aligning to TRBD1. Looked up from germline, CDR1 is SGHRS and CDR2 is YFSETQ. The CDR3 spans 15 residues. Losses at the gene ends were 4 bases for V and 5 bases for J; bases not matched to a gene: 6. As DNA, the CDR3 is TGCGCCAGCAGCACCGGACAGGCTAATAATTCACCCCTCCACTTT. Translated, it gives CASSTGQANNSPLHF.

The chain joins TRBV15 to TRBJ1-1; tentative D call: TRBD1 (6 bases). Germline CDR1 LNHNV, CDR2 YYDKDF (reference sequence). V was shortened by 8 bases and J by 3 bases, with 13 bases between the two germline ends. The CDR3 runs 13 residues. CDR3 sequence: CATSIQGDTEAFF. The CDR3 DNA sequence: TGTGCCACCTCTATACAGGGAGACACTGAAGCTTTCTTT.

This chain links TRBV19 with TRBJ1-5, with D uncertain. CDR1 LNHDA and CDR2 SQIVND come from the germline V gene (reference sequence). The ends were cut back, 8 bases at V and 0 bases at J, with 17 bases in the middle. The CDR3 extends over 16 amino acids. CDR3 coding DNA: TGTGCCAGTCACGAACGCATGTCAGGTAGCAATCAGCCCCAGCATTTT. Amino acid sequence: CASHERMSGSNQPQHF.

The rearrangement links TRBV12-3 or TRBV12-4 to TRBJ1-5, with no clear D. V lost 5 bases, J lost 5 bases, and 10 bases lay in between. CDR3 length equals 13 residues. The DNA of the CDR3 is TGTGCCAGCAGTATCAGCACCGATCAGCCCCAGCATTTT. Protein sequence: CASSISTDQPQHF.

V gene TRBV28 combines with J gene TRBJ2-1; 8 bases map to TRBD2. After removal of 5 bases from V and 0 bases from J, the junction contained 3 bases not matched to a gene. The CDR3 loop spans 15 amino acids. Germline V gives CDR1 MDHEN, CDR2 SYDVKM. CDR3: CASSIAGSSYNEQFF. In nucleotides, the CDR3 is TGTGCCAGCAGTATAGCGGGGAGCTCCTACAATGAGCAGTTCTTC.

The chain couples TRBV19 to TRBJ1-2, with 10 nucleotides matching TRBD1. Germline V CDR1 and CDR2: LNHDA, SQIVND (reference sequence). The CDR3 totals 12 residues. V shed 11 bases, J shed 4 bases, and the junction held 4 bases outside the gene matches. The CDR3 region is CASWTGGYGYTF. The CDR3 region has the DNA TGTGCCTCGTGGACAGGGGGCTATGGCTACACCTTC.

This sequence joins TRBV27 and TRBJ1-5; D call uncertain. Germline loops: CDR1 MNHEY, CDR2 SMNVEV (reference sequence). Trimming pared 7 bases from V and 4 bases from J, leaving 14 bases between. This CDR3 contains 14 residues. CDR3 in DNA: TGTGCCAGCAAAAATTGGGGAGGAAATCAGCCCCAGCATTTT. Protein sequence: CASKNWGGNQPQHF.

The V gene is TRBV3-1 (or the pseudogene TRBV3-2), the J gene TRBJ1-1; D not resolved. V was clipped by 5 bases and J by 5 bases, with 12 bases between them. In germline, CDR1 is LGHDT, CDR2 YNNKEL (reference sequence). CDR3 length equals 13 residues. CDR3 in DNA: TGTGCCAGCAGCTCCGTAGGTGGGACTGAAGCTTTCTTT. The encoded protein is CASSSVGGTEAFF.

The rearrangement joins TRBV7-4 to TRBJ1-5, with a weak D call TRBD1 (6 bases). The CDR3 has 15 amino acids. Germline V gives CDR1 SGHVT, CDR2 SQSDAQ. V lost 3 bases, J lost 4 bases, and 13 bases lay in between. CDR3 sequence (DNA): TGTGCCAGCAGCTTTGGGGGCAGGGTAAATCAGCCCCAGCATTTT. Translated, it gives CASSFGGRVNQPQHF.

The rearrangement links TRBV6-5 to TRBJ1-5, with 7 bases lining up with TRBD1. From germline, CDR1 is MNHEY and CDR2 SVGAGI. V trimming: 6 bases; J trimming: 2 bases; junction bases outside the gene matches: 7. The CDR3 has 15 residues. The CDR3 coding sequence is TGTGCCAGCAGAAGGGGGCAGGACGGCAATCAGCCCCAGCATTTT. As protein: CASRRGQDGNQPQHF.

The rearrangement links TRBV10-3 to TRBJ1-4; 10 nucleotides line up with TRBD1. The CDR3 spans 18 residues. J gave up 8 bases and V 0 bases, and 12 bases lay outside the gene matches. Per germline, CDR1 ENHRY and CDR2 SYGVKD. The CDR3 reads CAISESGRQGAIIEKLFF. The DNA for the CDR3 is TGTGCCATCAGTGAGTCAGGCCGACAGGGGGCCATAATAGAAAAACTGTTTTTT.

This clone was observed once. This sequence joins TRBV29-1 and TRBJ1-4, with D unclear. Looked up from germline, CDR1 is SQVTM and CDR2 is ANQGSEA. V lost 7 bases to trimming and J lost 3 bases, with 9 bases between them. The CDR3 contains 12 residues. The CDR3 loop reads CSGGGANEKLFF. The CDR3 DNA reads as TGCAGCGGGGGTGGGGCTAATGAAAAACTGTTTTTT.